Below, 8 T cell receptor beta chains from the same sample are listed, as sequenced in a study of shared clonotypes between healthy human individuals. The repertoire was sequenced with immunoSEQ multiplex PCR; TCRdb's copy has only in-frame clones and lacks some. Of about 2.4 million clones listed, over 85% are singletons. Sequencing input: naive CD4+ T cells sorted from blood. Subset denoted: CD45RA+ positively selected. These receptors were obtained from a man in his late teens or twenties in good health.

The rearrangement joins TRBV30 to TRBJ1-2, with 9 bases lining up with TRBD1. Germline CDR1 is GTSNPN and CDR2 is SVGIG (reference sequence). J lost 4 bases, V lost 2 bases, and 8 bases had no gene match. This CDR3 is built from 15 residues. The DNA of the CDR3 is TGTGCCTGGAGTACCTGGGGACAGGGAGGCTATGGCTACACCTTC. Translating it yields CAWSTWGQGGYGYTF. Full variable domain (missing parts from reference TRBV30 and TRBJ1-2): SQTIHQWPATLVQPVGSPLSLECTVEGTSNPNLYWYRQAAGRGLQLLFYSVGIGQISSEVPQNLSASRPQDRQFILSSKKLLLSDSGFYLCAWSTWGQGGYGYTFGSGTRLTVV.

A word on this clone: Other DNA sequences from this sample encode an identical CDR3 as well. This rearrangement joins TRBV6-5 to TRBJ1-2, with 8 bases identical to TRBD1. Germline-derived CDR1 and CDR2 are MNHEY and SVGAGI. The CDR3 has 15 amino acids. V was clipped by 2 bases and J by 7 bases; unmatched bases: 9. The DNA of the CDR3 is TGTGCCAGCAGTTACCGAGAACAGGGGGTACTTGGCTACACCTTC. Translating gives CASSYREQGVLGYTF.

To note about this clone: Different DNA sequences within this sample yield the same CDR3. The gene calls are TRBV14 and TRBJ2-3; 9 bases map to TRBD1. In germline, CDR1 is SGHDN, CDR2 FVKESK. The CDR3 is 15 residues long. Losses at the gene ends were 5 bases for V and 0 bases for J; bases not matched to a gene: 3. CDR3 protein: CASSYRGPSTDTQYF. In DNA, the CDR3 is TGTGCCAGCAGCTACAGGGGGCCAAGCACAGATACGCAGTATTTT.

The chain carries TRBV2 and TRBJ2-3; D remains unclear. The CDR3 sequence is 12 residues long. Germline CDR1 SNHLY, CDR2 FYNNEI. V was shortened by 3 bases and J by 11 bases, with 12 bases between the two germline ends. The CDR3 here is CASSDSDRKQYF. CDR3 sequence (DNA): TGTGCCAGCAGTGACAGCGATAGGAAGCAGTATTTT.

The chain uses TRBV11-2 and TRBJ2-3; D is tentatively TRBD1 or TRBD2 (5 bases each). The CDR3 runs to 15 residues. V was shortened by 5 bases and J by 2 bases, with 14 bases between the two germline ends. Germline V CDR1 and CDR2: SGHAT, FQNNGV. The CDR3: CASSPSLGDTDTQYF. The CDR3 bases are TGTGCCAGCAGCCCATCGCTGGGGGACACAGATACGCAGTATTTT.

The chain carries TRBV5-1 and TRBJ1-3; tentative D call: TRBD1 (6 bases). The CDR3 spans 15 residues. CDR1 and CDR2 from the germline V gene are SGHRS and YFSETQ. Trimming pared 3 bases from V and 2 bases from J, leaving 12 bases between. CDR3 nucleotide sequence: TGCGCCAGCAGCTCCCTGGGGGCGGCTGGAAACACCATATATTTT. Its translation is CASSSLGAAGNTIYF.

The chain couples TRBV10-3 to TRBJ1-5; TRBD1 aligns across 7 bases. The germline gives CDR1 ENHRY, CDR2 SYGVKD. V lost 5 bases to trimming and J lost 5 bases; unmatched junction nucleotides: 3. The CDR3 covers 13 residues. The CDR3 bases are TGTGCCATCAGTTCAACAGGGGATCAGCCCCAGCATTTT. Its protein is CAISSTGDQPQHF.

The rearrangement joins TRBV19 to TRBJ1-6, with TRBD1 matching 8 bases. V gave up 4 bases and J gave up 9 bases; unmatched junction bases: 5. CDR1 LNHDA and CDR2 SQIVND come from the germline V gene (reference sequence). The CDR3 is 14 residues long. CDR3 sequence: CASSTGQVASPLHF. As DNA, the CDR3 is TGTGCCAGTAGTACGGGACAGGTCGCTTCACCCCTCCACTTT. Combining the CDR3 with reference TRBV19 and TRBJ1-6 gives the whole variable domain DGGITQSPKYLFRKEGQNVTLSCEQNLNHDAMYWYRQDPGQGLRLIYYSQIVNDFQKGDIAEGYSVSREKKESFPLTVTSAQKNPTAFYLCASSTGQVASPLHFGNGTRLTVT.